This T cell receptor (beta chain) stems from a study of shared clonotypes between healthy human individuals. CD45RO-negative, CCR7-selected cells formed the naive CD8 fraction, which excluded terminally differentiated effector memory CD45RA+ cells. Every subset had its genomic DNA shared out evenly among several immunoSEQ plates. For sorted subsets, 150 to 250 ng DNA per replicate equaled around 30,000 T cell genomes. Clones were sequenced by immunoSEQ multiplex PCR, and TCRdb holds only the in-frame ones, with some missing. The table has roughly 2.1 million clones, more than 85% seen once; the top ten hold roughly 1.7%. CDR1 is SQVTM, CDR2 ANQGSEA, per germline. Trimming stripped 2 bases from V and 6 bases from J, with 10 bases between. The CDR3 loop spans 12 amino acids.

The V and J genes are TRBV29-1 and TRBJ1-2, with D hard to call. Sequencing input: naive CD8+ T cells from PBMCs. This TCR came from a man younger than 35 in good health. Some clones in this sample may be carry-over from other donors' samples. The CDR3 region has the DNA TGCAGCGTTGAAAGTTGGACTGATGGCTACACCTTC. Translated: CSVESWTDGYTF.